This entry lists 4 T cell receptor beta chains sequenced from one sample in a study of beta chain features in type 1 diabetes (dated by TCRdb to the late 2010s). Study-level results and caveats: In all four CD4+ subsets, TCRB CDR3 length was moderately but significantly shorter in type 1 diabetes patients.

The antigens these receptors bind are not known. Library preparation employed the immunoSEQ multiplex PCR assay. The entire amount of isolated RNA was reverse transcribed using the High Capacity cDNA Reverse Transcription Kit, so the sequenced TCRB transcripts were expressed ones. Not all clones reach the TCRdb copy of this immuneACCESS table, which keeps in-frame sequences only. Checked studies attribute under half of the gap to unresolved V genes and leave the rest unexplained. This sample has some 350,000 clones in its table, and roughly 12% of those were observed once. Roughly 0.015% of the sample is held by the ten biggest clonotypes. The sample taken for sequencing was naive CD4+ T cells from blood. The cell subset or site label here, explained by the study, means: true naive CD4+ T cells. Receptors were obtained from a woman in her late teens or twenties with type 1 diabetes.

V usage is TRBV19 and J usage is TRBJ2-3; 9 bases are a match to TRBD2. Trimming cost V 5 bases and J 4 bases; bases outside gene matches: 10. This CDR3 has 16 amino acids. CDR1 LNHDA and CDR2 SQIVND come from the germline V gene (reference sequence). The CDR3 is CASSPLSGRVPDTQYF. DNA of the CDR3: TGTGCCAGTAGTCCACTTAGCGGGAGAGTCCCAGATACGCAGTATTTT.

The genes are TRBV29-1 and TRBJ2-2; no definite D call. Germline V CDR1 and CDR2: SQVTM, ANQGSEA. V lost 8 bases and J lost 7, with 14 bases in between. This CDR3 spans 12 amino acids. The CDR3 loop is CSLRGSGGELFF. The CDR3 nucleotides are TGCAGCCTGCGCGGCTCTGGCGGGGAGCTGTTTTTT.

This clone came up a few times. V is TRBV21-1 and J is TRBJ2-7; the D call of TRBD2 is as the table states it, not checked on the DNA. TRBV21-1 is tagged as a pseudogene. The CDR3 covers 15 residues. CDR3 nucleotides: TGTGCCAGCAGCCTCAAACTGCCGGGTCCCTCCGAGCAGTACGTC. It codes for CASSLKLPGPSEQYV.

V gene TRBV5-6 combines with J gene TRBJ2-7; D perhaps matches TRBD1 (5 bases). With 1 base removed from V and 6 bases from J, the gap between germline ends came to 17 bases. The CDR3 consists of 15 residues. The V gene's germline CDR1 is SGHDT and CDR2 YYEEEE. CDR3: CASSLSGAGPLEQYV. DNA of the CDR3: TGTGCCAGCAGCTTGTCTGGGGCCGGCCCTCTCGAGCAGTACGTC.